This T cell receptor beta chain stems from a study of blood T cell repertoires in COVID-19. On the study more broadly: PBMCs, B-cell-depleted T cells, or T cells were the source of the cDNA or gDNA that made up the material.

Those who participated ranged in age from roughly 18 to 89 years and resided in roughly 26 US areas. Within 2 weeks before study entry, exposed participants met a COVID-19 case. CDR3 length equals 14 residues. Germline assignment: CDR1 GTSNPN and CDR2 SVGIG (reference sequence). Trimming shortened V by 5 bases and J by 2 bases, and 13 bases separated the two germline ends. Here immunoSEQ multiplex PCR was the method, and the copy in TCRdb shows in-frame clones only, minus some. The profile covers 250,000 or so clones, with 75% to 95% appearing a single time and 2.5% to 3% taken by the ten largest. This chain uses TRBV30 with TRBJ1-5; D perhaps matches TRBD1 (5 bases). The clonotype comes from a man aged 35 to 55 who had been exposed to COVID-19. The specimen was PBMCs or T cells enriched from blood (not recorded which). The CDR3 loop reads CAWATGSGNQPQHF. CDR3 DNA sequence: TGTGCCTGGGCCACAGGATCCGGCAATCAGCCCCAGCATTTT.